This TCR beta chain was identified during a study of spatial heterogeneity in lung cancer. Overall study context: Within raw reads, each unique TCR and UMI combination appeared on average more than ten times.

Regarding time point: sample taken at primary tumor resection. The authors sequenced whole RNA from tumor, nontumor lung or frozen PBMC without sorting. Study findings and constraints: Counts that tracked tumor mutation counts were those of expanded intratumoral alpha and beta TCRs.

A unique molecular identifier was carried by every single TCR cDNA molecule. MiXCR, applied by TCRdb to the 5' RACE reads, yields one record per CDR3 protein. The data show around 16,000 distinct CDR3 sequences, with 6.5% to 8.5% seen just once and less than 20% held by the top ten. In its sample, this clonotype was seen many times. The antigen is unknown. Found in a library prepared for alpha chains, this beta chain is an off-target read, and its abundance has little meaning. V lost 5 bases and J lost 7; bases outside the gene matches: 9. The germline V gene encodes CDR1 DFQATT and CDR2 SNEGSKA (reference sequence). The CDR3 runs to 15 residues.

The chain links TRBV20-1 to TRBJ2-1; 12 nucleotides align to TRBD2. The sequencing used lung tumor tissue, collected at surgery. This TCR came from a female donor with early-stage non-small cell lung cancer. CDR3 sequence: CSAPSGGAAGNEQFF. CDR3 DNA sequence: TGCAGTGCTCCTAGCGGGGGGGCCGCGGGGAATGAGCAGTTCTTC.